One and the same sample provided the 18 T cell receptor beta chains below, sequenced in a study of T cell responses to AZD1222 COVID-19 vaccine. Libraries were prepared by immunoSEQ multiplex PCR; TCRdb keeps only in-frame clonotypes and omits some of them. The data show some 140,000 clones, approximately 93% seen once. The sample here was peripheral blood, taken on day 0 of AZD1222 vaccination. The source is an adult in good health.

The chain couples TRBV11-2 to TRBJ1-1, with 9 bases identical to TRBD1. After removal of 5 bases from V and 1 base from J, the junction contained 17 bases not matched to a gene. This CDR3 has 19 residues. Germline assignment: CDR1 SGHAT and CDR2 FQNNGV. The CDR3 sequence is CASSDRTGASFGENTEAFF. CDR3 nucleotide sequence: TGTGCCAGCAGCGATAGGACAGGGGCGTCCTTCGGGGAGAACACTGAAGCTTTCTTT.

V is TRBV5-1 and J is TRBJ2-2; D call uncertain. V was cut by 0 bases and J by 6 bases, with 9 bases left in between. Germline V gene data show CDR1 as SGHRS and CDR2 as YFSETQ. There are 14 residues in the CDR3. In nucleotides, the CDR3 is TGCGCCAGCAGCTTGGAATCCGGGCCCGGGGAGCTGTTTTTT. This gives the protein CASSLESGPGELFF.

The chain joins TRBV30 to TRBJ2-3; D ambiguous. Trimming pared 0 bases from V and 1 base from J, leaving 8 bases between. There are 14 residues in the CDR3. Germline V gene lookup returns CDR1 GTSNPN and CDR2 SVGIG (reference sequence). In DNA, the CDR3 is TGTGCCTGGAGTGTAGGTGGAGGCACAGATACGCAGTATTTT. Translating it yields CAWSVGGGTDTQYF.

The chain employs TRBV4-1 and TRBJ2-7, with 7 bases lining up with TRBD1. The CDR3 length is 17 residues. The V and J ends lost 1 base and 5 bases, in that order; junction bases with no gene match: 14. Germline lookup yields CDR1 MGHRA and CDR2 YSYEKL. CDR3 bases: TGCGCCAGCAGCCAAGTACCCGAGGACAGGTGGCGTGACGAGCAGTACTTC. Translated, it gives CASSQVPEDRWRDEQYF.

This sequence joins TRBV11-2 and TRBJ2-7; TRBD1 is a possible D gene (6 bases). The germline CDR1 and CDR2 sequences are SGHAT and FQNNGV. The CDR3 contains 14 residues. The V and J ends lost 6 bases and 2 bases respectively, with 14 bases between them. The CDR3 reads CASRGRQEAYEQYF. Written as DNA, the CDR3 is TGTGCCAGCAGGGGCCGACAGGAAGCCTACGAGCAGTACTTC.

The rearrangement joins TRBV6-4 to TRBJ2-1, with TRBD2 identical over 8 bases. Germline V gene sequence: CDR1 MRHNA, CDR2 SNTAGT. V gave up 3 bases and J gave up 4 bases; unmatched junction bases: 5. This CDR3 is built from 15 residues. The CDR3 loop reads CASSERGGLYNEQFF. For the CDR3, the DNA is TGTGCCAGCAGTGAACGGGGGGGGCTATACAATGAGCAGTTCTTC.

V and J are TRBV7-9 and TRBJ1-1; 9 nucleotides match TRBD1. Germline values: CDR1 SEHNR, CDR2 FQNEAQ (reference sequence). The CDR3 consists of 13 residues. Germline trimming cut 5 bases from V and 6 bases from J; bases unmatched to any gene: 4. CDR3 nucleotide sequence: TGTGCCAGCAGCCAGGGACAGGGCGCTGAAGCTTTCTTT. Encoded protein: CASSQGQGAEAFF.

The chain is built from TRBV2 and TRBJ2-1; 10 bases are a match to TRBD2. Trimming at V came to 7 bases and at J to 0 bases, leaving 12 bases not matched to a gene. Germline V lookup: CDR1 SNHLY, CDR2 FYNNEI. This CDR3 region has 18 residues. In DNA, the CDR3 is TGTGCCAGCAAAGGAAGTCTAGCGGGGGCCAGCTCCTACAATGAGCAGTTCTTC. Amino acid sequence: CASKGSLAGASSYNEQFF.

The V call is TRBV7-9, the J call TRBJ2-1; D is undetermined. V lost 1 base and J lost 6, with 7 bases in between. This CDR3 region has 13 residues. Per the germline V gene, CDR1 is SEHNR and CDR2 is FQNEAQ (reference sequence). CDR3 loop: CASSLDGINEQFF. The CDR3 nucleotides are TGTGCCAGCAGCTTAGATGGCATCAATGAGCAGTTCTTC.

This chain uses TRBV6-5 with TRBJ2-3; the D gene is possibly TRBD2 (6 bases). Trimming took off 0 bases at V and 5 bases at J, with 15 bases between the two ends. The V gene's germline CDR1 is MNHEY and CDR2 SVGAGI. This CDR3 is built from 16 residues. The CDR3 sequence is CASSYSMAPGGDTQYF. For the CDR3, the DNA is TGTGCCAGCAGTTACTCGATGGCGCCCGGGGGAGATACGCAGTATTTT.

The V gene is TRBV6-5, the J gene TRBJ1-1, with D maybe TRBD1 (6 bases). Germline CDR1 and CDR2: MNHEY and SVGAGI. V dropped 0 bases and J dropped 9 bases, with 14 bases sitting between them. CDR3 length: 14 residues. The DNA for the CDR3 is TGTGCCAGCAGTTACTCGACGGGGGCCTACCAAGCTTTCTTT. This encodes CASSYSTGAYQAFF.

The chain uses TRBV6-4 and TRBJ1-1; possibly TRBD1 for D (5 bases). V was pared by 4 bases and J by 5 bases, with 11 bases between. This CDR3 spans 13 amino acids. Germline V gene lookup returns CDR1 MRHNA and CDR2 SNTAGT. This chain's CDR3 is CASSAGGETEAFF. DNA for the CDR3: TGTGCCAGCAGTGCCGGGGGGGAGACTGAAGCTTTCTTT.

This clone has only one observation. V usage is TRBV5-1 and J usage is TRBJ1-2; TRBD1 agrees at 9 bases. This CDR3 region has 16 residues. The germline CDR1 and CDR2 sequences are SGHRS and YFSETQ. Germline trimming cut 4 bases from V and 1 base from J; bases unmatched to any gene: 8. DNA for the CDR3: TGCGCCAGCAGCCTGTCCCGGGACAGGGTTAACTATGGCTACACCTTC. Its protein product is CASSLSRDRVNYGYTF.

This chain joins TRBV7-8 and TRBJ1-1; 12 bases fit TRBD1. The CDR3 loop spans 18 amino acids. V shed 8 bases and J 2 bases; nucleotides not matched to a gene: 15. Per the germline V gene, CDR1 is SGHVS and CDR2 is FQNEAQ. The CDR3 protein is CASCPRGQGALVNTEAFF. CDR3 sequence (DNA): TGTGCCAGCTGCCCAAGGGGACAGGGGGCCCTCGTAAACACTGAAGCTTTCTTT.

This sequence joins TRBV6-2 or TRBV6-3 and TRBJ1-5, with D possibly matching TRBD1 (6 bases). This CDR3 has 13 amino acids. Per germline, CDR1 MNHEY and CDR2 SVGEGT. V shed 5 bases and J shed 9 bases, with 14 bases lying between them. The CDR3 is CASSPRGGGPQHF. In DNA, the CDR3 is TGTGCCAGCAGTCCACGGGGAGGGGGGCCCCAGCATTTT.

The chain combines TRBV7-9 with TRBJ2-2; perhaps TRBD2 as D (6 bases). The germline V gene has CDR1 SEHNR and CDR2 FQNEAQ (reference sequence). This CDR3 is 19 amino acids long. Trimming took off 4 bases at V and 0 bases at J, with 21 bases between the two ends. CDR3 in DNA: TGTGCCAGCAGCTCAACGCGGCCACGGGGGAGTGCGAACACCGGGGAGCTGTTTTTT. This codes for CASSSTRPRGSANTGELFF.

The V and J genes are TRBV15 and TRBJ1-2; a possible D gene is TRBD1 (5 bases). Per germline, CDR1 LNHNV and CDR2 YYDKDF (reference sequence). The CDR3 is made up of 14 amino acids. Trimming removed 6 bases from V and 8 bases from J, with 19 bases in between. The CDR3 nucleotides read TGTGCCACCAGGGAAGGACTGGCCGGGGGAGGCTACACCTTC. It specifies CATREGLAGGGYTF.

The chain has TRBV9 and TRBJ2-5, with 7 positions matching TRBD1. The CDR3 has 14 residues. V shed 4 bases, J shed 5 bases, and the junction held 8 bases outside the gene matches. Per the germline V gene, CDR1 is SGDLS and CDR2 is YYNGEE. In DNA form, the CDR3 reads TGTGCCAGCAGCCCCCGACAGGGTGGGGAGACCCAGTACTTC. It yields the protein CASSPRQGGETQYF.